The 10 T cell receptor beta chains below all came from one sample that was sequenced in a study of neoadjuvant anti-PD-1 for oral cavity cancer. Repertoires were generated with immunoSEQ multiplex PCR, while TCRdb's copy carries only in-frame clones and drops some. The sample lists approximately 12,000 clones; over 70% were seen once. Time point here: after neoadjuvant nivolumab, at surgical resection. This material consisted of PBMCs, taken after nivolumab (anti-PD-1) treatment. These receptors all stem from a person aged 35-80 years with oral cavity squamous cell carcinoma.

The rearrangement joins TRBV27 to TRBJ2-6; no clear D gene. V was clipped by 4 bases and J by 1 base, with 8 bases between them. CDR3 size: 15 residues. Germline V CDR1 and CDR2: MNHEY, SMNVEV (reference sequence). In nucleotides, the CDR3 is TGTGCCAGCAGTTCCCTGGGGTCTGGGGCCAACGTCCTGACTTTC. Its protein is CASSSLGSGANVLTF. Complete variable domain (other parts from reference TRBV27 and TRBJ2-6): EAQVTQNPRYLITVTGKKLTVTCSQNMNHEYMSWYRQDPGLGLRQIYYSMNVEVTDKGDVPEGYKVSRKEKRNFPLILESPSPNQTSLYFCASSSLGSGANVLTFGAGSRLTVL.

The chain uses TRBV5-5 and TRBJ2-5; D unclear. Trimming took 1 base from V and 7 from J, leaving 11 bases between them. The CDR3 loop spans 13 amino acids. Germline V gene lookup returns CDR1 SGHKS and CDR2 YYEKEE (reference sequence). The chain's CDR3 is CASSLLGYGTQYF. In nucleotides, the CDR3 is TGTGCCAGCAGCTTGTTGGGATATGGGACCCAGTACTTC.

The V and J genes are TRBV5-4 and TRBJ2-5, with 13 positions matching TRBD2. The length of the CDR3 is 17 residues. Germline V gives CDR1 SGHNT, CDR2 YYREEE (reference sequence). The trim removed 0 bases at V and 5 bases at J, leaving 7 bases unmatched. The CDR3, as DNA: TGTGCCAGCAGCTTGGCATGGACTAGCGGGAGTCGGGAGACCCAGTACTTC. It yields the protein CASSLAWTSGSRETQYF.

The chain employs TRBV2 and TRBJ2-2; D unresolved. V was trimmed by 5 bases and J by 2 bases, leaving 15 bases between them. The germline gives CDR1 SNHLY, CDR2 FYNNEI. The CDR3 consists of 16 residues. Here the CDR3 DNA reads TGTGCCAGCAGTAAAATCAGCCTCTCCAACACCGGGGAGCTGTTTTTT. Protein: CASSKISLSNTGELFF.

This chain links TRBV7-2 with TRBJ1-1; D ambiguous. Germline V lookup: CDR1 SGHTA, CDR2 FQGNSA. This CDR3 has 14 amino acids. V dropped 1 base and J dropped 0 bases, with 6 bases sitting between them. The CDR3 DNA sequence: TGTGCCAGCAGCTTAGTCACAATGAACACTGAAGCTTTCTTT. This codes for CASSLVTMNTEAFF.

This rearrangement joins TRBV6-4 to TRBJ2-3; D unresolved. This CDR3 comprises 14 residues. In germline, CDR1 is MRHNA, CDR2 SNTAGT. The V and J ends lost 3 bases and 5 bases respectively, with 12 bases between them. The CDR3 DNA is TGTGCCAGCAGTGAGCCAGGTCGCAGAGATACGCAGTATTTT. Protein product: CASSEPGRRDTQYF.

This clone came up once. The chain links TRBV11-2 to TRBJ2-1, with 7 bases identical to TRBD1. The CDR3 spans 14 residues. Germline values: CDR1 SGHAT, CDR2 FQNNGV. V was pared by 5 bases and J by 8 bases, with 9 bases of the junction left unmatched. The CDR3 DNA sequence: TGTGCCAGCAGCCCCTGGGAAGGGGGCGATGAGCAGTTCTTC. Its protein product is CASSPWEGGDEQFF.

J is TRBJ2-5 and V is TRBV18; D is unresolved. Germline V gene lookup returns CDR1 KGHSH and CDR2 LQKENI. The CDR3 is 13 amino acids. The germline V and J ends were trimmed by 6 bases and 3 bases, with 11 bases remaining between them. CDR3 region: CASSASREETQYF. CDR3 DNA: TGTGCCAGCTCCGCCTCCCGGGAAGAGACCCAGTACTTC.

This clone was seen more than once but under ten times. The chain carries TRBV28 and TRBJ2-5; 7 nucleotides match TRBD1. CDR3 length equals 14 residues. Germline-derived CDR1 and CDR2 are MDHEN and SYDVKM. The ends lost 5 bases at V and 2 bases at J; junction bases unmatched: 5. The CDR3 sequence: CASSKSGGQETQYF. The CDR3 DNA reads TGTGCCAGCAGTAAGTCAGGGGGTCAAGAGACCCAGTACTTC.

V is TRBV20-1 and J is TRBJ2-1; D uncertain. CDR3 size: 10 residues. The V and J ends lost 5 bases and 6 bases respectively, with 5 bases between them. Germline CDR1 reads DFQATT; CDR2 reads SNEGSKA (reference sequence). DNA for the CDR3: TGCAGTGCTGCCCTCAATGAGCAGTTCTTC. Translating gives CSAALNEQFF.